This is a list of T cell receptor beta chains from one sample in a study of cytomegalovirus exposure and HLA in healthy donors. Data came from immunoSEQ multiplex PCR; TCRdb stores just in-frame clones and leaves some out. The sample lists 200,000 to 250,000 clones, 82% occurring once. Sequencing was carried out using PBMCs. Source of these receptors: a woman aged 40 to 50 in good health and CMV-seropositive. Both conserved end residues are part of each CDR3. The order of the fields is clone size, D gene, V gene, J gene, CDR3 protein, CDR3 DNA. D genes are given only for firm matches. Only some rows state a clone size, as once, few, many or a class for expanded clones.

abundance: -; d_gene: TRBD1; v_gene: TRBV4-1; j_gene: TRBJ2-5; CDR3aa: CASSQRQGVGETQYF; CDR3nt: TGCGCCAGCAGCCAACGACAGGGGGTGGGAGAGACCCAGTACTTC
abundance: -; d_gene: -; v_gene: TRBV4-3; j_gene: TRBJ2-1; CDR3aa: CASSQDLPGVGPYNEQFF; CDR3nt: TGCGCCAGCAGCCAAGATCTTCCGGGAGTAGGCCCCTACAATGAGCAGTTCTTC
abundance: -; d_gene: TRBD1; v_gene: TRBV20-1; j_gene: TRBJ2-7; CDR3aa: CSANAGTVQYF; CDR3nt: TGCAGTGCAAACGCCGGGACAGTCCAGTACTTC
abundance: -; d_gene: -; v_gene: TRBV7-9; j_gene: TRBJ2-7; CDR3aa: CSSSFPGSYEQYF; CDR3nt: TGTTCCAGCAGCTTCCCCGGCTCCTACGAGCAGTACTTC
abundance: -; d_gene: TRBD2; v_gene: TRBV5-5; j_gene: TRBJ2-7; CDR3aa: CASRTRDYLYEQYF; CDR3nt: TGTGCCAGCAGAACCCGGGACTACCTCTACGAGCAGTACTTC
abundance: -; d_gene: -; v_gene: TRBV11-3; j_gene: TRBJ2-1; CDR3aa: CASSSHGGIRQFF; CDR3nt: TGTGCCAGCAGCTCCCACGGAGGGATCAGGCAGTTCTTC
abundance: -; d_gene: TRBD1; v_gene: TRBV5-1; j_gene: TRBJ2-3; CDR3aa: CASSLEGTGTDTQYF; CDR3nt: TGCGCCAGCAGCTTGGAGGGGACAGGCACAGATACGCAGTATTTT
abundance: -; d_gene: -; v_gene: TRBV7-2; j_gene: TRBJ1-3; CDR3aa: CASSRGGNTIYF; CDR3nt: TGTGCCAGCAGCCGGGGGGGAAACACCATATATTTT
abundance: few; d_gene: TRBD1; v_gene: TRBV19; j_gene: TRBJ2-1; CDR3aa: CATRRQGSNEQFF; CDR3nt: TGTGCCACCCGCCGACAGGGGTCCAATGAGCAGTTCTTC
abundance: few; d_gene: TRBD1; v_gene: TRBV9; j_gene: TRBJ2-7; CDR3aa: CASSVATGVPYEQYF; CDR3nt: TGTGCCAGCAGCGTAGCGACAGGGGTCCCCTACGAGCAGTACTTC